This entry lists 5 T cell receptor beta chains sequenced from one sample in a study of shared clonotypes between healthy human individuals. The table came from immunoSEQ multiplex PCR; TCRdb's copy has only in-frame clones and leaves some out. The sample holds roughly 1,500,000 clones; nearly 99% are singletons and the top ten take roughly 0.4%. The sample was naive CD4+ T cells sorted from blood. Stated subset: CD45RA+ positively selected. These receptors originate from a man aged 25-45 years in good health.

The chain recombines TRBV11-2 with TRBJ1-4; D uncertain. CDR3 size: 13 residues. Trimming cost V 8 bases and J 5 bases, with 12 bases left between them. Germline CDR1 reads SGHAT; CDR2 reads FQNNGV. This CDR3 is CASGLQLNEKLFF. CDR3 bases: TGTGCCAGCGGATTACAGCTAAATGAAAAACTGTTTTTT.

The chain is built from TRBV7-8 and TRBJ2-7; 10 bases line up with TRBD1. CDR1 is SGHVS and CDR2 is FQNEAQ in the germline V gene. V lost 2 bases to trimming and J lost 7 bases; unmatched junction nucleotides: 20. The CDR3 runs to 19 residues. For the CDR3, the DNA is TGTGCCAGCAGCTTAATCTCCGCGACAGGGGGCTCCGGAGGGGGTGAGCAGTACTTC. Amino acid sequence: CASSLISATGGSGGGEQYF.

V gene TRBV7-2 combines with J gene TRBJ2-7; 14 bases map to TRBD2. CDR3 size: 16 residues. In germline, CDR1 is SGHTA, CDR2 FQGNSA. V lost 6 bases and J lost 3; bases outside the gene matches: 7. DNA of the CDR3: TGTGCCAGCAGGGACCGACTAGCGGGGGGGTTCTACGAGCAGTACTTC. Its translation is CASRDRLAGGFYEQYF.

The chain uses TRBV7-4 and TRBJ1-5, with TRBD1 as a possible D gene (6 bases). V was pared by 5 bases and J by 0 bases, with 14 bases between. Germline values: CDR1 SGHVT, CDR2 SQSDAQ. This CDR3 spans 16 amino acids. CDR3 nucleotide sequence: TGTGCCAGCAGCGCGTACAGGGATTATAGCAATCAGCCCCAGCATTTT. Amino acids: CASSAYRDYSNQPQHF.

The V and J genes are TRBV5-8 and TRBJ2-2; D may be TRBD2 (6 bases). The CDR3 covers 15 residues. In germline, CDR1 is SGHTS, CDR2 YDEGEE. V lost 2 bases and J 3 bases, leaving 11 bases between the germline ends. The CDR3 reads CASSFSGLYTGELFF. The CDR3 DNA is TGTGCCAGCAGCTTTTCCGGACTATACACCGGGGAGCTGTTTTTT.